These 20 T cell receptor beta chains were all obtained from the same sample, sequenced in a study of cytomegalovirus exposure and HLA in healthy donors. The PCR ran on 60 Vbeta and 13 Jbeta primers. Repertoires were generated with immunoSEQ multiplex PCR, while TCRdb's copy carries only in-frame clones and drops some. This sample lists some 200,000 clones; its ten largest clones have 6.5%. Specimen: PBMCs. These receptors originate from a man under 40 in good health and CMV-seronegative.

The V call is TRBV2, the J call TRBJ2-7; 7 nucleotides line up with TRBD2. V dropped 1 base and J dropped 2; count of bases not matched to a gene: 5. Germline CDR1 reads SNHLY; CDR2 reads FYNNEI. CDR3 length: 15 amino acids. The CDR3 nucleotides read TGTGCCAGCAGTGAAGGGGGGGGGATCACCTACGAGCAGTACTTC. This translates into CASSEGGGITYEQYF.

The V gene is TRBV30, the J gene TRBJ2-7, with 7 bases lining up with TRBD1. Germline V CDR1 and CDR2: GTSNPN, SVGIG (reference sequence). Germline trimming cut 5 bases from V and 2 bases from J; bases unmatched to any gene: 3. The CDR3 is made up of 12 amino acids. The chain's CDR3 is CAWAGQAYEQYF. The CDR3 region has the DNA TGTGCCTGGGCAGGACAGGCCTACGAGCAGTACTTC.

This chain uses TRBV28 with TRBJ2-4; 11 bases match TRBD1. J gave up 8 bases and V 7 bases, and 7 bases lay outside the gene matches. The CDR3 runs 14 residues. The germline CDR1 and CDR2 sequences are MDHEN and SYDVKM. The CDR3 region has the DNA TGTGCCAGCACCCGGACAGGGGGCCGGGACATTCAGTACTTC. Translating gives CASTRTGGRDIQYF.

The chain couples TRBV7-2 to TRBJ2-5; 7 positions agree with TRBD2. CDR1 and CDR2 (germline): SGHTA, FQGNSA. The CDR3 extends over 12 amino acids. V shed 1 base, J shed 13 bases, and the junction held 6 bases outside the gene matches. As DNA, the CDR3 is TGTGCCAGCAGCTTAGTCGGACTAGAGGCGTACTTC. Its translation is CASSLVGLEAYF.

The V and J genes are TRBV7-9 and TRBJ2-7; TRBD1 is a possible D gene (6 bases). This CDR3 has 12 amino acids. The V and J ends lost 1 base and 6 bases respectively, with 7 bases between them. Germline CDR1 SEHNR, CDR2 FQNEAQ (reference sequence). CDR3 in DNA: TGTGCCAGCAGCTTAGGAGGGGGCGAGCAGTACTTC. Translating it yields CASSLGGGEQYF.

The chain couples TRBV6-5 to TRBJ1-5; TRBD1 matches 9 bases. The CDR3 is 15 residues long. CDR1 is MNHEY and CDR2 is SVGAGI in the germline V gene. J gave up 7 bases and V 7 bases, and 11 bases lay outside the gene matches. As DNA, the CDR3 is TGTGCCAGCAAACCGGGACAGGGCGGGCGGCAGCCCCAGCATTTT. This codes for CASKPGQGGRQPQHF.

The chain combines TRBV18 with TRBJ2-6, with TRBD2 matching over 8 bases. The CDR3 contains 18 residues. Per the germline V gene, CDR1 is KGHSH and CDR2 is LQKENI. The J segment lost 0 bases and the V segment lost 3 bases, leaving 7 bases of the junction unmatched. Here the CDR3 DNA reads TGTGCCAGCTCACCCCCCCGGGGGGGTCGCTCTGGGGCCAACGTCCTGACTTTC. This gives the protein CASSPPRGGRSGANVLTF.

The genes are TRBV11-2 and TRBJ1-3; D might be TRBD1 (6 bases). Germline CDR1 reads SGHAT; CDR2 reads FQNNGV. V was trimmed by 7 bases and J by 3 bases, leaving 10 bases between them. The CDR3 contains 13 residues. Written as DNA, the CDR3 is TGTGCCAGCATGGACAGCTTTGGAAACACCATATATTTT. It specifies CASMDSFGNTIYF. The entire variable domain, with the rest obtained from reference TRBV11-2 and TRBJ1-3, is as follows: EAGVAQSPRYKIIEKRQSVAFWCNPISGHATLYWYQQILGQGPKLLIQFQNNGVVDDSQLPKDRFSAERLKGVDSTLKIQPAKLEDSAVYLCASMDSFGNTIYFGEGSWLTVV.

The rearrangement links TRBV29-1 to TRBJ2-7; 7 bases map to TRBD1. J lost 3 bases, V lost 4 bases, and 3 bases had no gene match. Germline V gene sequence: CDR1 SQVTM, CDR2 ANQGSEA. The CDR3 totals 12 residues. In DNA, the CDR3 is TGCAGCGTTGGACAGGGTTTCTACGAGCAGTACTTC. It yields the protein CSVGQGFYEQYF.

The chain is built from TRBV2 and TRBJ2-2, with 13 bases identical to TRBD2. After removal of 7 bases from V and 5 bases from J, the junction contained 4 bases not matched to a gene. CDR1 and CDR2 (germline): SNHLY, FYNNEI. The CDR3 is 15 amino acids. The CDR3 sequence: CASTEGLAGTGELFF. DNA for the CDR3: TGTGCCAGCACCGAGGGACTAGCGGGAACCGGGGAGCTGTTTTTT.

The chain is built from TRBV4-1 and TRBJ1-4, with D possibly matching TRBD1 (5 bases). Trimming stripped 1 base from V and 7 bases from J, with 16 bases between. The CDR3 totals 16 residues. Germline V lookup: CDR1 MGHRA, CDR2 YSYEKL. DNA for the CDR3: TGCGCCAGCAGCCAAGGTTCCGGACAAGATTTTGAAAAACTGTTTTTT. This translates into CASSQGSGQDFEKLFF.

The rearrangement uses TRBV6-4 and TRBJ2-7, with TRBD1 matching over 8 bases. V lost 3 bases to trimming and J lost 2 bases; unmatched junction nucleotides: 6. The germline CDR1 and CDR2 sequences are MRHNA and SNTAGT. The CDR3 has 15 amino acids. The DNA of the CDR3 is TGTGCCAGCAGTGAGGGCCAGGGGGCTCCCTACGAGCAGTACTTC. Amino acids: CASSEGQGAPYEQYF.

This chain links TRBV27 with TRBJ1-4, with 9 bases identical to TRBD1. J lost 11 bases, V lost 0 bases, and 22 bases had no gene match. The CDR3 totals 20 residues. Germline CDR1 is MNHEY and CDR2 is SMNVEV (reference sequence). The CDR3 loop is CASSLSPYRGRVRGGDKLFF. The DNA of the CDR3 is TGTGCCAGCAGTTTATCCCCCTACAGGGGGCGCGTGCGGGGAGGGGATAAACTGTTTTTT.

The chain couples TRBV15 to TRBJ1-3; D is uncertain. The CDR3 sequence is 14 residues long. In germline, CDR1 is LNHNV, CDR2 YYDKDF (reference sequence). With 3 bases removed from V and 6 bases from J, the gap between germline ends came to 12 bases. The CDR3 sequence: CATSREAAQNTIYF. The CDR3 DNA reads TGTGCCACCAGCAGGGAGGCTGCTCAAAACACCATATATTTT.

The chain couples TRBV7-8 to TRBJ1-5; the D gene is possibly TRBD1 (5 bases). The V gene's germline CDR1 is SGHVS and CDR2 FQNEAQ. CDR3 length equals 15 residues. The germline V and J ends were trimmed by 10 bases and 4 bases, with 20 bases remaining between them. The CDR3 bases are TGTGCCACCCAAGGGGTCCCGGACATTAATCAGCCCCAGCATTTT. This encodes CATQGVPDINQPQHF.

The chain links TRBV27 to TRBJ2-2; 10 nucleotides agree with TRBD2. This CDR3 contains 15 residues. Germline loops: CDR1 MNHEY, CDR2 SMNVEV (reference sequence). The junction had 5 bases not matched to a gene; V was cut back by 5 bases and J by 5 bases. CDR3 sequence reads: CASSIAAGGTGELFF. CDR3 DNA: TGTGCCAGCAGTATAGCAGCGGGAGGGACCGGGGAGCTGTTTTTT.

CDR3 in amino acids: CASSGGVSEGTGELFF. For the CDR3, the DNA is TGTGCCAGCAGCGGAGGAGTCTCCGAGGGTACCGGGGAGCTGTTTTTT. The chain joins TRBV11-3 to TRBJ2-2; tentative D call: TRBD2 (5 bases). Germline V gene data show CDR1 as SGHNT and CDR2 as YENEEA. The CDR3 sequence is 16 residues long. The germline V and J ends were trimmed by 5 bases and 5 bases, with 18 bases remaining between them. Full variable domain (remainder filled in from reference TRBV11-3 and TRBJ2-2): EAGVVQSPRYKIIEKKQPVAFWCNPISGHNTLYWYLQNLGQGPELLIRYENEEAVDDSQLPKDRFSAERLKGVDSTLKIQPAELGDSAVYLCASSGGVSEGTGELFFGEGSRLTVL.

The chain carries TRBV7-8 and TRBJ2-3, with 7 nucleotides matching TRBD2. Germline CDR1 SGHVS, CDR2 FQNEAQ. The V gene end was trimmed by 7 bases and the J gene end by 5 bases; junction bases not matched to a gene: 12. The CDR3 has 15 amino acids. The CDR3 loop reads CASTGIGRREDTQYF. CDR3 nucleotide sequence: TGTGCCAGCACCGGTATCGGGAGGCGGGAAGATACGCAGTATTTT. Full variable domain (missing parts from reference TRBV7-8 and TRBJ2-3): GAGVSQSPRYKVAKRGQDVALRCDPISGHVSLFWYQQALGQGPEFLTYFQNEAQLDKSGLPSDRFFAERPEGSVSTLKIQRTQQEDSAVYLCASTGIGRREDTQYFGPGTRLTVL.

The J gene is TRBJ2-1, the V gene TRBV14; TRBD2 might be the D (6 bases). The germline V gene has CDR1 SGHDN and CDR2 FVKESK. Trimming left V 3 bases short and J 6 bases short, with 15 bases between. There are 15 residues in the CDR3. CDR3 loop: CASSHLGTGGNEQFF. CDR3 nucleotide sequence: TGTGCCAGCAGCCACTTAGGGACCGGGGGCAATGAGCAGTTCTTC.

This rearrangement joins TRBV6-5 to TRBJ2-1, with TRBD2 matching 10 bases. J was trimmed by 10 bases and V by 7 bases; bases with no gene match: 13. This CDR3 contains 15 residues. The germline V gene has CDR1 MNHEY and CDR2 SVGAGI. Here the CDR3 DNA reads TGTGCCAGCAATATGGGGGCTAGCGGGAGCCCCGAGCAGTTCTTC. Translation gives CASNMGASGSPEQFF.